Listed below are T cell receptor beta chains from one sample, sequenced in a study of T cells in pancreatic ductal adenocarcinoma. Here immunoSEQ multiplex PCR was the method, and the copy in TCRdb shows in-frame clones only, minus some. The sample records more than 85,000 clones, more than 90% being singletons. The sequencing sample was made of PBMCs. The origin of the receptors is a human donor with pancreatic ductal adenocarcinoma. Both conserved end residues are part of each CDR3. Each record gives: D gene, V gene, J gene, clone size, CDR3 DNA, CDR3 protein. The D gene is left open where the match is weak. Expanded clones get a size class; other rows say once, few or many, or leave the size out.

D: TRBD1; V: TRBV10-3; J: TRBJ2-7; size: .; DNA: TGTGCCATCAGTCTGGACAGGCCCTCCTACGAGCAGTACTTC; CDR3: CAISLDRPSYEQYF
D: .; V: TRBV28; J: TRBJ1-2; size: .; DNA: TGTGCCAGCAGTTCACAGGAGTATGGCTACACCTTC; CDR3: CASSSQEYGYTF
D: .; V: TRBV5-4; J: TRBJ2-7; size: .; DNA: TGTGCCAGCAGCTTGGGGCTCGCGGGGACCTCCTACGAGCAGTACTTC; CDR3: CASSLGLAGTSYEQYF
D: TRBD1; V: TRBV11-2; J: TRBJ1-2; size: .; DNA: TGTGCCAGCAGCTCGTATAGGGACAGCCCTAAGTATGGCTACACCTTC; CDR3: CASSSYRDSPKYGYTF
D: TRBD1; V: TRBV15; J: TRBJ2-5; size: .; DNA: TGTGCCACCAGCAGAACAGACCGGACAGGGGAAGAGACCCAGTACTTC; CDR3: CATSRTDRTGEETQYF
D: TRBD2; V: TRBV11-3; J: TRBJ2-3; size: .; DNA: TGTGCCAGCAGCTTCAACTCGAGATTACTAGCGCGCACAGATACGCAGTATTTT; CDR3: CASSFNSRLLARTDTQYF
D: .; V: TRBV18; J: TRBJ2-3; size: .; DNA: TGTGCCAGCTCACCTCCGACAGGTCCAGATACGCAGTATTTT; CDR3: CASSPPTGPDTQYF
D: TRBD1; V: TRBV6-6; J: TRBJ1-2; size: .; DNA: TGTGCCAGCAGGGGACAGGGCTATGGCTACACCTTC; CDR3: CASRGQGYGYTF
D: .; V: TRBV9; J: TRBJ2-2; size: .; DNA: TGTGCCAGCAGCGTAGTTGTCGGCCTCGGAGTCGGGGAGCTGTTTTTT; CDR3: CASSVVVGLGVGELFF
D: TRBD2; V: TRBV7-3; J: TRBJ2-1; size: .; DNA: TGTGCCAGCAGCCACAGCGGGAGGGGTAATGAGCAGTTCTTC; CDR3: CASSHSGRGNEQFF
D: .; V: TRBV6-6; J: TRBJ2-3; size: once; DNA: TGTGCCAGCAGTTCCCCCCCGACAGGACCAGATACGCAGTATTTT; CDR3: CASSSPPTGPDTQYF
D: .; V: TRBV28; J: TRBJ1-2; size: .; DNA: TGTGCCAGCAGTTTATACGCCAGGGACTATGGCTACACCTTC; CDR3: CASSLYARDYGYTF
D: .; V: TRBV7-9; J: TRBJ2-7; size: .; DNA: TGTGCCAGCAGCTCAAACAGGGTAGCTCGTTACGAGCAGTACTTC; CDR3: CASSSNRVARYEQYF
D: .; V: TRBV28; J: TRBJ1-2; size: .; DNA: TGTGCCAGCAGTACGGGTAACTATGGCTACACCTTC; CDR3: CASSTGNYGYTF
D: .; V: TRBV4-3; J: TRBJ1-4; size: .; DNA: TGCGCCAGCAGCTGGGGGGGTTCAACTAATGAAAAACTGTTTTTT; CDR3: CASSWGGSTNEKLFF
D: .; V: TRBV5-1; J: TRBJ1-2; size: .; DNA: TGCGCCAGCAGCTCAGGGCAGTATGGCTACACCTTC; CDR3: CASSSGQYGYTF
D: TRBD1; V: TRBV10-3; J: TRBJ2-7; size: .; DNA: TGTGCCATCAGGGGGACAGGGGGCCTCCTATCCGAGCAGTACTTC; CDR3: CAIRGTGGLLSEQYF
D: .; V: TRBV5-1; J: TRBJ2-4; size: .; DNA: TGCGCCAGCAGCTTGGCCGGGAGCAAAAACATTCAGTACTTC; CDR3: CASSLAGSKNIQYF
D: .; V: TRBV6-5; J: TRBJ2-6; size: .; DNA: TGTGCCAGCAGTTACAACGGGGGTGGGGCCAACGTCCTGACTTTC; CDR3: CASSYNGGGANVLTF
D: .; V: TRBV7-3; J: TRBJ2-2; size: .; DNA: TGTGCCAGCAGCTTCAGCGGGAACACCGGGGAGCTGTTTTTT; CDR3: CASSFSGNTGELFF
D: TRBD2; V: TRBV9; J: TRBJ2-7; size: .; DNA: TGTGCCAGCAGCGTAGGCCCAGCGGGAGTAAACGAGCAGTACTTC; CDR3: CASSVGPAGVNEQYF
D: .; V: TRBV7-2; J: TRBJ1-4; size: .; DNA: TGTGCCAGCAGCTTTTCCTGGGGGCAGGGCACCGAAAAACTGTTTTTT; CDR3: CASSFSWGQGTEKLFF
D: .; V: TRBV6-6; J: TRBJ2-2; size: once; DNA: TGTGCCAGCAGTACTCTAGAAACCTTCAACACCGGGGAGCTGTTTTTT; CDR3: CASSTLETFNTGELFF